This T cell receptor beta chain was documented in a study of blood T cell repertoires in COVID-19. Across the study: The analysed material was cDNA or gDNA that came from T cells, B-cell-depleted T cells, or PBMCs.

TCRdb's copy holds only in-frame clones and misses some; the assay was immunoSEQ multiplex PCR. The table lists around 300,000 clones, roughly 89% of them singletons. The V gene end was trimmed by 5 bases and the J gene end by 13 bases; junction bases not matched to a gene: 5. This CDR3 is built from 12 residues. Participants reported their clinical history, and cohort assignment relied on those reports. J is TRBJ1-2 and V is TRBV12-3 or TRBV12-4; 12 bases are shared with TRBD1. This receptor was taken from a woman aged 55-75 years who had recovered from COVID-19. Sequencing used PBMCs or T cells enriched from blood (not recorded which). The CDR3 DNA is TGTGCCAGCAGTCCGGGACAGGGGGCGCCCACCTTC. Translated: CASSPGQGAPTF.